This TCR beta chain was sequenced during a study of shared clonotypes between healthy human individuals. The material for each subset, its genomic DNA, was split evenly across several immunoSEQ plates. Produced via immunoSEQ multiplex PCR; TCRdb's table is partial and in-frame only. The sample records approximately 640,000 clones, around 90% being singletons. This clone was seen just once. The clonotype comes from a young man in good health. Some clones in this sample may be carry-over from other donors' samples. The specimen was memory CD8+ T cells from PBMCs. Subset noted: CD45RO+ cells pooled with CCR7-negative TemRA cells.

CDR3 DNA sequence: TGTGCCAGCAGCTTGGGCGGGAGGGCCCTCAATGAGCAGTTCTTC. Its translation: CASSLGGRALNEQFF. The chain couples TRBV5-4 to TRBJ2-1, with 9 bases fitting TRBD2. After removal of 0 bases from V and 6 bases from J, the junction contained 4 bases not matched to a gene. Germline-derived CDR1 and CDR2 are SGHNT and YYREEE (reference sequence). The CDR3 extends over 15 amino acids.